These 23 T cell receptor beta chains share one sample of origin, sequenced in a study of control samples from healthy donors and cancer patients. Sequencing was performed with immunoSEQ multiplex PCR; in TCRdb, only in-frame clones are kept and a portion is missing. The sample has some 79,000 clones; roughly nine tenths are singletons. What was sequenced was blood. The receptor set was obtained from a woman between 50 and 59 years old in good health.

The chain has TRBV4-1 and TRBJ1-5; TRBD1 matches 7 bases. Germline assignment: CDR1 MGHRA and CDR2 YSYEKL. The V segment lost 1 base and the J segment 3 bases; nucleotides outside the gene matches: 6. The CDR3 is made up of 16 amino acids. This chain's CDR3 is CASSQGTGEYNQPQHF. The CDR3 DNA is TGCGCCAGCAGCCAAGGGACAGGAGAATACAATCAGCCCCAGCATTTT.

CDR3 in DNA: TGTGCCAGCAGCTCCCAGCGGACAGATACGCAGTATTTT. Protein product: CASSSQRTDTQYF. V is TRBV9 and J is TRBJ2-3; a weak D match, TRBD2 (5 bases). V shed 4 bases and J shed 3 bases, with 9 bases lying between them. This CDR3 has 13 residues. Looked up from germline, CDR1 is SGDLS and CDR2 is YYNGEE.

The rearrangement links TRBV29-1 to TRBJ2-7; TRBD1 agrees at 7 bases. The CDR3 covers 15 residues. From germline, CDR1 is SQVTM and CDR2 ANQGSEA. With V trimmed by 1 base and J by 4 bases, 10 bases remained unmatched. Here the CDR3 DNA reads TGCAGCGTTGAAGGCTCGACAGGGTCGGCTTACGAGCAGTACTTC. Translated: CSVEGSTGSAYEQYF.

This chain links TRBV2 with TRBJ2-2; 8 bases line up with TRBD2. This CDR3 comprises 12 residues. Germline CDR1 reads SNHLY; CDR2 reads FYNNEI. J gave up 6 bases and V 8 bases, and 2 bases lay outside the gene matches. The CDR3 is CASRTSPGELFF. The CDR3 region has the DNA TGTGCCAGCCGGACTAGCCCCGGGGAGCTGTTTTTT.

The gene calls are TRBV10-2 and TRBJ1-4, with D uncertain. Looked up from germline, CDR1 is WSHSY and CDR2 is SAAADI. Trimming removed 3 bases at V and 3 bases at J, with 11 bases between. This CDR3 region has 15 residues. CDR3 sequence (DNA): TGCGCCAGCAGTGACTGGGGAGGACCTAATGAAAAACTGTTTTTT. Amino acid sequence: CASSDWGGPNEKLFF.

The chain couples TRBV5-5 to TRBJ1-1; D is possibly TRBD1 (5 bases). V was cut by 4 bases and J by 3 bases, with 16 bases left in between. Germline lookup yields CDR1 SGHKS and CDR2 YYEKEE (reference sequence). The CDR3 is made up of 15 amino acids. The CDR3 coding sequence is TGTGCCAGCAGCACCTTCGGGACCCTATACACTGAAGCTTTCTTT. Translated, it gives CASSTFGTLYTEAFF.

As concerns this clone: At one boundary the junction diverges from the germline segment, which might be a read error. This chain joins TRBV19 and TRBJ2-3, with 11 bases lining up with TRBD2. Germline loops: CDR1 LNHDA, CDR2 SQIVND (reference sequence). The length of the CDR3 is 15 residues. CDR3 region: CASNIAGGPPDTQYF. CDR3 coding DNA: TGTGCCAGTAATATAGCGGGAGGGCCCCCAGATACGCAGTATTTT.

The chain uses TRBV4-1 and TRBJ2-4, with D possibly being TRBD1 (6 bases). CDR1 MGHRA and CDR2 YSYEKL come from the germline V gene. Trimming took off 2 bases at V and 0 bases at J, with 14 bases between the two ends. The CDR3 is 17 amino acids. The CDR3 DNA sequence: TGCGCCAGCAGCCAAATCCAGGGGATAATAGCCAAAAACATTCAGTACTTC. It is translated as CASSQIQGIIAKNIQYF.

This clone was seen just once. The chain combines TRBV4-2 with TRBJ2-5, with no clear D. Between the trimmed V and J ends, which lost 3 bases and 4 bases, there was a span of 18 bases. The CDR3 is 16 amino acids. From germline, CDR1 is LGHNA and CDR2 YNFKEQ. CDR3 in DNA: TGTGCCAGCAGCCACGGCAGTGGCAGAGAAGGAGAGACCCAGTACTTC. Translating it yields CASSHGSGREGETQYF.

This clone has only one observation. The chain employs TRBV3-1 (or the pseudogene TRBV3-2) and TRBJ2-3, with D possibly matching TRBD1 (5 bases). This CDR3 has 14 amino acids. Trimming removed 1 base at V and 4 bases at J, with 9 bases between. Germline V gene lookup returns CDR1 LGHDT and CDR2 YNNKEL (reference sequence). In DNA, the CDR3 is TGTGCCAGCAGCCAAGGGGGCGGCGCAGATACGCAGTATTTT. Its protein is CASSQGGGADTQYF.

CDR3 sequence: CASSYSRGFAEAFF. CDR3 DNA sequence: TGTGCCAGCAGTTACTCCAGGGGTTTTGCTGAAGCTTTCTTT. This chain links TRBV6-5 with TRBJ1-1; weak D call: TRBD1 (6 bases). CDR3 length: 14 residues. Germline-derived CDR1 and CDR2 are MNHEY and SVGAGI. Trimming took off 0 bases at V and 6 bases at J, with 11 bases between the two ends.

In its sample, this clone was seen once. CDR3 DNA sequence: TGTGCCAGCTCACCAATTGCAGGGAGTGGGGAAAAACTGTTTTTT. Its protein is CASSPIAGSGEKLFF. The genes are TRBV18 and TRBJ1-4; a weak D match, TRBD1 (5 bases). The CDR3 has 15 amino acids. The germline CDR1 and CDR2 sequences are KGHSH and LQKENI. Trimming removed 2 bases from V and 8 bases from J, with 15 bases in between.

The V and J genes are TRBV4-1 and TRBJ2-1, with TRBD2 matching 7 bases. Trimming cost V 1 base and J 6 bases; bases outside gene matches: 9. CDR3 size: 16 residues. The germline V gene encodes CDR1 MGHRA and CDR2 YSYEKL. The DNA for the CDR3 is TGCGCCAGCAGCCAAGCCGGACTAGTAGTTTCCAATGAGCAGTTCTTC. Translation gives CASSQAGLVVSNEQFF.

This chain joins TRBV4-1 and TRBJ1-5, with D uncertain. V was pared by 0 bases and J by 7 bases, with 13 bases between. The CDR3 runs to 15 residues. Germline CDR1 MGHRA, CDR2 YSYEKL. CDR3 loop: CASSQDWVIEQPQHF. CDR3 in DNA: TGCGCCAGCAGCCAAGATTGGGTTATAGAACAGCCCCAGCATTTT.

V is TRBV30 and J is TRBJ1-6; 10 nucleotides agree with TRBD1. The CDR3 length is 16 residues. The ends lost 8 bases at V and 7 bases at J; junction bases unmatched: 14. The germline V gene encodes CDR1 GTSNPN and CDR2 SVGIG (reference sequence). CDR3 sequence (DNA): TGTGCCGACCCCGGCCGGGACAGGGGAAGAAATTCACCCCTCCACTTT. Translation: CADPGRDRGRNSPLHF. The full variable domain, its missing parts supplied by reference TRBV30 and TRBJ1-6, is SQTIHQWPATLVQPVGSPLSLECTVEGTSNPNLYWYRQAAGRGLQLLFYSVGIGQISSEVPQNLSASRPQDRQFILSSKKLLLSDSGFYLCADPGRDRGRNSPLHFGNGTRLTVT.

The genes are TRBV11-2 and TRBJ2-2, with D tentatively TRBD2 (5 bases). The CDR3 is made up of 18 amino acids. Germline-derived CDR1 and CDR2 are SGHAT and FQNNGV. Trimming shortened V by 5 bases and J by 0 bases, and 19 bases separated the two germline ends. In DNA, the CDR3 is TGTGCCAGCAGCCGTACCGTATGGAGCGGTCCGAACACCGGGGAGCTGTTTTTT. Translating it yields CASSRTVWSGPNTGELFF.

The rearrangement joins TRBV2 to TRBJ2-3; D call uncertain. Germline-derived CDR1 and CDR2 are SNHLY and FYNNEI. Trimming shortened V by 8 bases and J by 3 bases, and 12 bases separated the two germline ends. The CDR3 runs 13 residues. The CDR3 spells CASGKHPTDTQYF. The CDR3, as DNA: TGTGCCAGCGGTAAACACCCAACAGATACGCAGTATTTT.

The chain is built from TRBV18 and TRBJ2-7; 9 bases match TRBD1. CDR3 length equals 14 residues. From germline, CDR1 is KGHSH and CDR2 LQKENI. J gave up 1 base and V 7 bases, and 5 bases lay outside the gene matches. The CDR3 loop reads CASLGQGSSYEQYF. CDR3 coding DNA: TGTGCCAGCTTGGGACAGGGTTCATCCTACGAGCAGTACTTC.

The chain recombines TRBV28 with TRBJ1-5; the D gene is possibly TRBD1 (5 bases). Trimming shortened V by 5 bases and J by 5 bases, and 16 bases separated the two germline ends. Germline loops: CDR1 MDHEN, CDR2 SYDVKM. The CDR3 totals 15 residues. CDR3 bases: TGTGCCAGCAGTCCACCGGGACGACATTATCAGCCCCAGCATTTT. Translating it yields CASSPPGRHYQPQHF.

The J gene is TRBJ2-1, the V gene TRBV20-1, with 8 positions matching TRBD1. This CDR3 is built from 12 residues. After removal of 3 bases from V and 7 bases from J, the junction contained 2 bases not matched to a gene. Germline V gives CDR1 DFQATT, CDR2 SNEGSKA (reference sequence). The DNA of the CDR3 is TGCAGTGCTAGTCAGGGGGCGAATGAGCAGTTCTTC. This sequence encodes CSASQGANEQFF.

The chain is built from TRBV6-6 and TRBJ1-2; possibly TRBD1 for D (6 bases). The CDR3 spans 14 residues. CDR1 and CDR2 from the germline V gene are MNHNY and SVGAGI (reference sequence). The V end lost 6 bases, the J end lost 8 bases, and 19 bases lay between the germline ends. As DNA, the CDR3 is TGTGCCAGCAGCCCTGCGACAGGCATTTACGGCTACACCTTC. This encodes CASSPATGIYGYTF.

The J gene is TRBJ1-1, the V gene TRBV2; D perhaps matches TRBD1 (5 bases). This CDR3 has 14 amino acids. Germline-derived CDR1 and CDR2 are SNHLY and FYNNEI. The V end was cut by 2 bases, the J end by 6 bases, with 13 bases between. In DNA, the CDR3 is TGTGCCAGCAGTGAAAAGACAGTAACCGCTGAAGCTTTCTTT. It codes for CASSEKTVTAEAFF.

This chain links TRBV18 with TRBJ2-1, with 10 bases identical to TRBD2. V lost 3 bases, J lost 0 bases, and 8 bases stayed unmatched. Germline V gene lookup returns CDR1 KGHSH and CDR2 LQKENI. This CDR3 region has 18 residues. CDR3 nucleotides: TGTGCCAGCTCACCGACTAGCGGGCTAAACCGCTCCTACAATGAGCAGTTCTTC. This translates into CASSPTSGLNRSYNEQFF.